The rows below give T cell receptor beta chains drawn from one sample of a study of shared clonotypes between healthy human individuals. The data were produced by immunoSEQ multiplex PCR, yet TCRdb's version contains in-frame clones alone and is incomplete. The profile shows 400,000 to 550,000 clones, 79% of them singletons. Specimen: PBMCs. These receptors were taken from a woman aged 40 to 50 in good health. Some clones in this sample may be carry-over from other donors' samples. Each CDR3 is given with its conserved first and last residue. The D gene is left open where the match is weak. Not every row has a clone size; where given, it reads once, few, many or a size class.

J gene	clone size	V gene	D gene	CDR3 DNA	CDR3 protein
TRBJ2-6	-	TRBV19	-	TGTGCCAGTAGTATAGTAAGAAACCTAGGCAGGCCAAAGGCCTCTGGGGCCAACGTCCTGACTTTC	CASSIVRNLGRPKASGANVLTF
TRBJ2-7	-	TRBV11-3	TRBD2	TGTGCCAGCAGCTCGGGACTAGCGGGAGTGGAGCAGTACTTC	CASSSGLAGVEQYF
TRBJ2-5	many	TRBV5-1	TRBD2	TGCGCCAGCGGTACCGGGACTAGCGTTCAAGAGACCCAGTACTTC	CASGTGTSVQETQYF
TRBJ2-1	-	TRBV9	TRBD2	TGTGCCAGCAGGGAAAATTTAGCGGGAGACGTCGGTGAGCAGTTCTTC	CASRENLAGDVGEQFF
TRBJ2-7	-	TRBV27	-	TGTGCCAGCAGTTTATTTGTCGGGAGCTCCTACGAGCAGTACTTC	CASSLFVGSSYEQYF
TRBJ2-1	-	TRBV7-9	-	TGTGCCAGCAGTGGCTTCACCTACAATGAGCAGTTCTTC	CASSGFTYNEQFF
TRBJ2-1	-	TRBV11-3	TRBD2	TGTGCCAGCGCCAAGGGGACTAGGGGTGAGCAGTTCTTC	CASAKGTRGEQFF
TRBJ2-2	once	TRBV27	-	TGTGCCAGCAGTTTCGGACCGATCACCGGGGAGCTGTTTTTT	CASSFGPITGELFF
TRBJ2-1	-	TRBV6-5	TRBD2	TGTGCCAGCAGACCCCCCGGGACTAGAGATGAGCAGTTCTTC	CASRPPGTRDEQFF
TRBJ1-2	few	TRBV19	-	TGTGCCAGTAGTATCAACAGGGAGGCTAACTATGGCTACACCTTC	CASSINREANYGYTF
TRBJ2-1	once	TRBV7-3	TRBD2	TGTGCCAGCAGCTTAACTAGCGGGAGGGGGAATGAGCAGTTCTTC	CASSLTSGRGNEQFF
TRBJ2-7	-	TRBV11-2	TRBD2	TGTGCCAGCAGCTTAGATCGACTAGCGGGGTACGAGCAGTACTTC	CASSLDRLAGYEQYF
TRBJ2-7	-	TRBV6-5	-	TGTGCCAGCAGTTACTCACGGCTTCCGAGCTCCTACGAGCAGTACTTC	CASSYSRLPSSYEQYF
TRBJ2-7	-	TRBV5-1	TRBD2	TGCGCCAGCAGCTTGTTAGCGGGAGGGCCCGGCATATCCTACGAGCAGTACTTC	CASSLLAGGPGISYEQYF
TRBJ2-7	-	TRBV7-2	-	TGTGCCAGCAGCTGGGCCAACTCCTACGAGCAGTACTTC	CASSWANSYEQYF
TRBJ2-5	once	TRBV30	TRBD1	TGTGCCTGGAGTGTACAGGGGGCGCCGCAAGAGACCCAGTACTTC	CAWSVQGAPQETQYF
TRBJ1-4	-	TRBV7-9	TRBD1	TGTGCCAGCAGCGCGCCTAGGGGGCAGGGTAATGAAAAACTGTTTTTT	CASSAPRGQGNEKLFF
TRBJ2-7	-	TRBV5-4	TRBD1	TGTGCCAGCAGCCTAGACAGGGCCCAGGAGCAGTACTTC	CASSLDRAQEQYF
TRBJ2-2	-	TRBV12-5	-	TGTGCTAGCCGGCGGGGAGAGGGCACCGGGGAGCTGTTTTTT	CASRRGEGTGELFF
TRBJ2-1	-	TRBV27	TRBD2	TGTGCCAGCAGTTTCAGGTCAGCGGGAGGGCCGGGAGAGCAGTTCTTC	CASSFRSAGGPGEQFF
TRBJ1-1	few	TRBV6-5	-	TGTGCCAGCAGTTACTCGACGGTTGGGAGGGAAGCTTTCTTT	CASSYSTVGREAFF
TRBJ1-1	-	TRBV5-8	-	TGTGCCAGCAGCTTTCGGGGCACTGAAGCTTTCTTT	CASSFRGTEAFF
TRBJ2-5	once	TRBV21-1	-	TGTGCCAGCAGCAAAGCGGACGAAACTCCAAGCCTAGAGACCCAGTACTTC	CASSKADETPSLETQYF
TRBJ2-5	-	TRBV19	-	TGTGCCAGTAGTACCCGGACTTTTCAAGAGACCCAGTACTTC	CASSTRTFQETQYF
TRBJ2-7	-	TRBV7-9	-	TGTGCCAGCAGCATAGGGTTCGGCGGGTACGAGCAGTACTTC	CASSIGFGGYEQYF
TRBJ1-4	once	TRBV5-1	TRBD1	TGCGCCAGCAGCTCAACAGGGGCCCCTGATGAAAAACTGTTTTTT	CASSSTGAPDEKLFF
TRBJ1-1	-	TRBV11-2	-	TGTGCCAGCAGCTTATTACAGACGATACAAGCTTTCTTT	CASSLLQTIQAFF
TRBJ2-2	many	TRBV29-1	-	TGCAGCGTTGAGGCAGGGGGGGCCGGGGAGCTGTTTTTT	CSVEAGGAGELFF
TRBJ2-2	-	TRBV10-3	TRBD2	TGTGCCATCAGTGAGTCTCTTGGCCGGGGGGGGAAGAACACCGGGGAGCTGTTTTTT	CAISESLGRGGKNTGELFF
TRBJ2-7	-	TRBV5-1	TRBD1	TGCGCCAGCGCAGGGACAGGGAACTACGAGCAGTACTTC	CASAGTGNYEQYF
TRBJ2-5	-	TRBV18	-	TGTGCCAGCTCACCTGTGGGACCCCACACCCAGTACTTC	CASSPVGPHTQYF
TRBJ2-3	-	TRBV7-2	-	TGTGCCAGCAGCTTCTCCAGAGATACGCAGTATTTT	CASSFSRDTQYF
TRBJ2-3	-	TRBV5-1	TRBD1	TGCGCCAGCAGCTTGGTTACAGGGGGGAGCACAGATACGCAGTATTTT	CASSLVTGGSTDTQYF
TRBJ2-1	-	TRBV2	-	TGTGCCAGCAGTGTGGGACCGTCGTCCTACAATGAGCAGTTCTTC	CASSVGPSSYNEQFF
TRBJ2-7	-	TRBV5-1	TRBD1	TGCGCCAGCAGCTTGGGACAGGGGACTGAGCAGTACTTC	CASSLGQGTEQYF
TRBJ2-2	few	TRBV18	TRBD2	TGTGCCAGCTCATCCCCCACTAGCGGGAGAGGGGAGCTGTTTTTT	CASSSPTSGRGELFF
TRBJ1-2	-	TRBV7-9	-	TGTGCCAGCAGCTTAAGTCTGGGACGGTTTGGCTACACCTTC	CASSLSLGRFGYTF